This T cell receptor (beta chain) appears in the sequencing data of a study of T cells in Graves' hyperthyroidism and ophthalmopathy. V was cut by 4 bases and J by 4 bases, with 14 bases left in between. Germline CDR1 reads SGHTA; CDR2 reads FQGNSA. The CDR3 spans 15 residues. The source material, RNA transcripts, was used to amplify TCR beta CDR3 regions. When the TCR CDR3 underwent first-round RT-PCR, the HTBI primer set was used. TCRdb passed the multiplex PCR reads through MiXCR, listing each CDR3 protein once. The data show hundreds of thousands of distinct CDR3 sequences, roughly 14% seen once. The sequenced material came from blood. The chain links TRBV7-2 to TRBJ1-5; D is unresolved. The TCR sequence derives from a woman aged 40 to 55 with Graves' ophthalmopathy. CDR3 sequence reads: CASSSGEGTNQPQHF. The CDR3 coding sequence is TGTGCCAGCAGCTCCGGGGAGGGAACGAATCAGCCCCAGCATTTT.